What follows are 28 T cell receptor beta chains derived from one specimen sequenced in a study of blood T cells in healthy people across ages. A second PCR of 7 to 11 cycles used a sample-barcoded 5' primer and a J-beta primer mix. TCRdb independently ran MiXCR on the 5' RACE reads; one entry per CDR3 protein. Among roughly 2 million distinct CDR3 sequences listed, around 48% were seen once. What was sequenced was blood. Receptors were obtained from a woman between 40 and 50 years old in good health.

The chain joins TRBV4-1 to TRBJ1-5; no definite D call. Germline CDR1 is MGHRA and CDR2 is YSYEKL. This CDR3 has 15 amino acids. V dropped 2 bases and J dropped 4 bases, with 12 bases sitting between them. CDR3 amino acids: CASSQNRGENQPQHF. CDR3 bases: TGCGCCAGCAGCCAAAATCGCGGGGAAAATCAGCCCCAGCATTTT.

The V and J genes are TRBV3-1 and TRBJ2-1; 7 bases line up with TRBD2. The trim removed 0 bases at V and 10 bases at J, leaving 6 bases unmatched. This CDR3 region has 14 residues. The germline gives CDR1 LGHDT, CDR2 YNNKEL (reference sequence). The CDR3 DNA follows: TGTGCCAGCAGCCAAGATAGCGGGTCCGCCGAGCAGTTCTTC. Its translation: CASSQDSGSAEQFF.

This clonotype was recorded a few times. The CDR3 region is CAISGTGGGYGYTF. In DNA, the CDR3 is TGTGCCATCAGTGGGACAGGGGGCGGCTATGGCTACACCTTC. The J gene is TRBJ1-2, the V gene TRBV10-3; 11 bases agree with TRBD1. V shed 4 bases, J shed 4 bases, and the junction held 2 bases outside the gene matches. CDR1 is ENHRY and CDR2 is SYGVKD in the germline V gene. CDR3 length: 14 residues.

This clonotype was observed a handful of times. This chain links TRBV4-1 with TRBJ2-7; TRBD1 aligns across 9 bases. The CDR3 is 16 amino acids. Germline-derived CDR1 and CDR2 are MGHRA and YSYEKL. The junction had 6 bases not matched to a gene; V was cut back by 0 bases and J by 3 bases. The CDR3 region is CASSQDTGTGYYEQYF. The CDR3 region has the DNA TGCGCCAGCAGCCAAGATACCGGGACAGGGTACTACGAGCAGTACTTC.

The chain links TRBV6-5 to TRBJ2-3; TRBD2 aligns across 10 bases. CDR1 is MNHEY, CDR2 SVGAGI, per germline. J lost 5 bases, V lost 2 bases, and 7 bases had no gene match. CDR3 size: 16 residues. CDR3 loop: CASSYASGGALDTQYF. Written as DNA, the CDR3 is TGTGCCAGCAGTTACGCGAGCGGGGGGGCCCTAGATACGCAGTATTTT.

The chain uses TRBV27 and TRBJ2-3; maybe TRBD2 (6 bases). Trimming left V 3 bases short and J 3 bases short, with 13 bases between. The CDR3 covers 15 residues. Per the germline V gene, CDR1 is MNHEY and CDR2 is SMNVEV (reference sequence). The CDR3 sequence is CASSFGGWGTDTQYF. DNA for the CDR3: TGTGCCAGCAGTTTTGGGGGGTGGGGAACAGATACGCAGTATTTT.

This clonotype was counted between two and nine times. The chain uses TRBV4-3 and TRBJ2-1; D unresolved. Germline assignment: CDR1 LGHNA and CDR2 YSLEER. V lost 1 base and J lost 2, with 9 bases in between. The CDR3 consists of 15 residues. The CDR3 is CASSQGVDAYNEQFF. CDR3 coding DNA: TGCGCCAGCAGCCAAGGGGTAGATGCCTACAATGAGCAGTTCTTC.

The rearrangement uses TRBV6-1 and TRBJ2-5, with 7 bases aligning to TRBD1. The CDR3 consists of 14 residues. Trimming cost V 4 bases and J 4 bases; bases outside gene matches: 6. Germline V gene lookup returns CDR1 MNHNS and CDR2 SASEGT. The CDR3 DNA reads as TGTGCCAGCAGTGGCCGGGACAGTCGAGAGACCCAGTACTTC. Protein product: CASSGRDSRETQYF.

In the case of this clonotype: The junction differs from germline at one of its ends, possibly a read error. The V and J genes are TRBV13 and TRBJ2-1; no firm D call. Germline CDR1 reads PRHDT; CDR2 reads FYEKMQ (reference sequence). CDR3 length: 15 residues. CDR3 DNA sequence: TGTGCCAGCAGCTTAGGACTCCCTTTAGGCAATGGGCAGTTCTTC. Its translation: CASSLGLPLGNGQFF.

In this sample, this clonotype turned up a few times. The chain uses TRBV28 and TRBJ2-5, with TRBD1 identical over 7 bases. The CDR3 has 14 residues. Germline values: CDR1 MDHEN, CDR2 SYDVKM. The V and J ends lost 7 bases and 2 bases, in that order; junction bases with no gene match: 7. The CDR3 sequence is CASTKGQIQETQYF. DNA of the CDR3: TGTGCCAGCACAAAGGGACAGATACAAGAGACCCAGTACTTC.

V usage is TRBV10-1 and J usage is TRBJ2-7; no clear D gene. Germline V lookup: CDR1 WNHNN, CDR2 SYGVQD (reference sequence). The CDR3 loop spans 13 amino acids. V was pared by 0 bases and J by 4 bases, with 7 bases between. The CDR3 loop reads CASSESNSYEQYF. The CDR3 nucleotides read TGCGCCAGCAGTGAGTCTAACAGTTACGAGCAGTACTTC.

This clonotype was picked up a small number of times. The chain recombines TRBV20-1 with TRBJ2-1; either TRBD1 or TRBD2 may supply D (6 bases each). In germline, CDR1 is DFQATT, CDR2 SNEGSKA (reference sequence). Trimming stripped 5 bases from V and 0 bases from J, with 23 bases between. This CDR3 is built from 18 residues. CDR3 DNA sequence: TGCAGTGCTCTAGAGTTCGGAGGGGGGAAAAGCTCCTACAATGAGCAGTTCTTC. Its translation: CSALEFGGGKSSYNEQFF.

The rearrangement joins TRBV12-1 to TRBJ2-1. TRBV12-1 corresponds to a pseudogene. There are 16 residues in the CDR3. CDR3 loop: CASSFVWESSQNEQFF. DNA for the CDR3: TGTGCCAGCAGCTTTGTTTGGGAAAGTAGCCAGAATGAGCAGTTCTTC.

The chain carries TRBV5-6 and TRBJ2-1, with D tentatively TRBD2 (5 bases). This CDR3 has 15 amino acids. V was shortened by 3 bases and J by 4 bases, with 14 bases between the two germline ends. From germline, CDR1 is SGHDT and CDR2 YYEEEE. The CDR3 coding sequence is TGTGCCAGCAGCTCGGGATGGGGATTATACAATGAGCAGTTCTTC. Its translation: CASSSGWGLYNEQFF.

On this clonotype: A junction boundary mismatches the germline segment, possibly from a read error. In DNA, the CDR3 is TGTGCCAGCAGCCCACGGACGGTCGGGGCCGGAGATACGCCGTATTTT. As protein: CASSPRTVGAGDTPYF. The chain has TRBV7-8 and TRBJ2-3; D may be TRBD1 or TRBD2 (5 bases each). This CDR3 is 16 amino acids long. Looked up from germline, CDR1 is SGHVS and CDR2 is FQNEAQ.

The genes are TRBV24-1 and TRBJ2-1; the match to TRBD2 covers 12 bases. CDR3 length equals 16 residues. Germline CDR1 KGHDR, CDR2 SFDVKD. The trim removed 4 bases at V and 7 bases at J, leaving 7 bases unmatched. The CDR3 loop is CATSESRTSGVNEQFF. Written as DNA, the CDR3 is TGTGCCACCAGTGAATCCCGGACTAGCGGGGTGAATGAGCAGTTCTTC.

This chain links TRBV5-1 with TRBJ1-2, with D hard to call. The ends were cut back, 4 bases at V and 7 bases at J, with 14 bases in the middle. Germline V lookup: CDR1 SGHRS, CDR2 YFSETQ. The CDR3 is 13 amino acids. In DNA, the CDR3 is TGCGCCAGCAGCGGTGGGTCACCCCCTGGCTACACCTTC. It is translated as CASSGGSPPGYTF.

This sequence joins TRBV7-2 and TRBJ2-1; D not resolved. Trimming pared 3 bases from V and 7 bases from J, leaving 10 bases between. CDR1 is SGHTA and CDR2 is FQGNSA in the germline V gene. This CDR3 spans 13 amino acids. The CDR3 sequence is CASSLRPKNEQFF. Written as DNA, the CDR3 is TGTGCCAGCAGCTTGAGACCTAAAAATGAGCAGTTCTTC.

This rearrangement joins TRBV20-1 to TRBJ2-5, with D hard to call. The end of the DNA is better explained by TRBJ2-7, so the J call may be wrong. Germline CDR1 and CDR2: DFQATT and SNEGSKA (reference sequence). The CDR3 consists of 12 residues. DNA of the CDR3: TGCAGCTCCACGCGGCTCACCTACGAGCAGTACTTC. This encodes CSSTRLTYEQYF.

The rearrangement uses TRBV7-2 and TRBJ2-5; 9 positions match TRBD1. The CDR3 covers 15 residues. CDR1 and CDR2 from the germline V gene are SGHTA and FQGNSA. V was clipped by 5 bases and J by 5 bases; unmatched bases: 9. The CDR3, as DNA: TGTGCCAGCAGCCGGACAGGGGTTTTCGGCGAGACCCAGTACTTC. Its translation: CASSRTGVFGETQYF.

CDR3 coding DNA: TGTGCCAGCAGCTTAGAGACAGGGGTAATCCATGGCTACACCTTC. It yields the protein CASSLETGVIHGYTF. V gene TRBV7-9 combines with J gene TRBJ1-2; TRBD1 aligns across 8 bases. J lost 6 bases, V lost 1 base, and 7 bases had no gene match. Per the germline V gene, CDR1 is SEHNR and CDR2 is FQNEAQ (reference sequence). There are 15 residues in the CDR3.

The gene calls are TRBV9 and TRBJ2-3, with 10 bases identical to TRBD1. The trim removed 3 bases at V and 6 bases at J, leaving 4 bases unmatched. Germline V lookup: CDR1 SGDLS, CDR2 YYNGEE. This CDR3 contains 14 residues. CDR3 bases: TGTGCCAGCAGCGCCGGGACAGGGGACGATACGCAGTATTTT. Translating gives CASSAGTGDDTQYF.

This clonotype was recorded a few times. The rearrangement links TRBV11-2 to TRBJ2-5, with 12 bases that match TRBD2. The CDR3 length is 18 residues. Germline CDR1 is SGHAT and CDR2 is FQNNGV. V was clipped by 4 bases and J by 2 bases; unmatched bases: 11. The CDR3: CASSSQGLAGGTQETQYF. As DNA, the CDR3 is TGTGCCAGCAGCTCCCAGGGGCTAGCGGGGGGGACACAAGAGACCCAGTACTTC.

This chain connects TRBV6-2 or TRBV6-3 to TRBJ2-1, with D possibly TRBD2 on 6 matching bases. This CDR3 comprises 16 residues. Germline V CDR1 and CDR2: MNHEY, SVGEGT. Deletions cut 6 bases from V and 4 bases from J, with 19 bases between. The CDR3 bases are TGTGCCAGCAGCTCCATCGGAGGGCTCGGGTACAATGAGCAGTTCTTC. Translated, it gives CASSSIGGLGYNEQFF.

This clonotype was recorded at least ten times. The chain joins TRBV29-1 to TRBJ2-7, with 8 bases aligning to TRBD1. The CDR3 sequence is 13 residues long. The germline CDR1 and CDR2 sequences are SQVTM and ANQGSEA. J lost 6 bases, V lost 4 bases, and 8 bases had no gene match. The CDR3 region has the DNA TGCAGCGTTGGTCAGGGGGCTTCCGGCGAGCAGTACTTC. Translation: CSVGQGASGEQYF.

The CDR3 region is CASSYSGSLPMGNSPLHF. CDR3 bases: TGTGCCAGCAGTTACTCGGGATCACTCCCTATGGGCAATTCACCCCTCCACTTT. V is TRBV6-2 or TRBV6-3 and J is TRBJ1-6; no definite D call. The CDR3 totals 18 residues. Germline-derived CDR1 and CDR2 are MNHEY and SVGEGT. The V gene lost 0 bases and the J gene lost 7 bases, with 19 bases spanning the gap.

This clonotype was seen a handful of times. The genes are TRBV6-2 or TRBV6-3 and TRBJ2-7; TRBD1 might be the D (6 bases). This CDR3 is built from 13 residues. CDR1 is MNHEY and CDR2 is SVGEGT in the germline V gene. Trimming removed 2 bases at V and 3 bases at J, with 8 bases between. The CDR3: CASSYRTDYEQYF. Written as DNA, the CDR3 is TGTGCCAGCAGTTACCGGACAGACTACGAGCAGTACTTC.

This clonotype is a singleton in its sample. The V gene is TRBV11-2, the J gene TRBJ2-3, with a possible D match to TRBD1 (5 bases). V was cut by 2 bases and J by 2 bases, with 14 bases left in between. Germline V gene data show CDR1 as SGHAT and CDR2 as FQNNGV. The CDR3 totals 16 residues. This CDR3 reads CASSLRFGRVTDTQYF. For the CDR3, the DNA is TGTGCCAGCAGCTTAAGGTTTGGCAGGGTCACAGATACGCAGTATTTT. The full variable domain, completed using reference TRBV11-2 and TRBJ2-3, is EAGVAQSPRYKIIEKRQSVAFWCNPISGHATLYWYQQILGQGPKLLIQFQNNGVVDDSQLPKDRFSAERLKGVDSTLKIQPAKLEDSAVYLCASSLRFGRVTDTQYFGPGTRLTVL.